The 18 T cell receptor beta chains below come from one sample, sequenced in a study of OX40 agonist ivuxolimab in advanced cancers. Sequenced by immunoSEQ multiplex PCR; TCRdb stores in-frame clones only, minus some. Of roughly 110,000 clones listed, 91% are singletons. This specimen was CD4+ or CD8+ T cells sorted from blood, taken in a trial of the OX40 agonist ivuxolimab. The receptors come from an adult with an advanced solid tumor such as melanoma, head and neck, liver or kidney cancer.

The rearrangement links TRBV28 to TRBJ1-3; 8 bases map to TRBD1. The CDR3 contains 16 residues. V trimming: 1 base; J trimming: 4 bases; junction bases outside the gene matches: 6. Germline loops: CDR1 MDHEN, CDR2 SYDVKM. The CDR3 DNA reads TGTGCCAGCAGTTTATACCAGGGGGCGCGAGGAAACACCATATATTTT. Amino acid sequence: CASSLYQGARGNTIYF.

V gene TRBV15 combines with J gene TRBJ1-2, with 9 nucleotides matching TRBD1. The V gene end was trimmed by 5 bases and the J gene end by 0 bases; junction bases not matched to a gene: 10. This CDR3 has 17 amino acids. CDR1 and CDR2 (germline): LNHNV, YYDKDF (reference sequence). CDR3 loop: CATSSQGAQLPNYGYTF. CDR3 DNA: TGTGCCACCAGCTCACAGGGGGCACAACTGCCTAACTATGGCTACACCTTC.

V gene TRBV11-3 combines with J gene TRBJ2-1; tentatively, D is TRBD2 (7 bases). Deletions cut 8 bases from V and 4 bases from J, with 15 bases between. Germline V gene lookup returns CDR1 SGHNT and CDR2 YENEEA. The CDR3 is 14 residues long. CDR3 loop: CASGIGGAYNEQFF. In DNA form, the CDR3 reads TGTGCCAGCGGCATTGGGGGGGCGTACAATGAGCAGTTCTTC.

The V and J genes are TRBV5-1 and TRBJ2-3, with 13 bases matching TRBD2. Germline CDR1 and CDR2: SGHRS and YFSETQ. The trim removed 2 bases at V and 2 bases at J, leaving 8 bases unmatched. The CDR3 loop spans 18 amino acids. In nucleotides, the CDR3 is TGCGCCAGCAGCTTCCCGGGACTAGCGGGGACAATCACAGATACGCAGTATTTT. Translated, it gives CASSFPGLAGTITDTQYF.

The rearrangement joins TRBV2 to TRBJ2-5; D is tentatively TRBD1 or TRBD2 (5 bases each). The germline V gene has CDR1 SNHLY and CDR2 FYNNEI. The V end lost 7 bases, the J end lost 2 bases, and 14 bases lay between the germline ends. The CDR3 has 14 amino acids. The CDR3 protein is CASNRDGTQETQYF. In DNA form, the CDR3 reads TGTGCCAGCAACCGGGACGGAACTCAAGAGACCCAGTACTTC. Full variable domain (remainder filled in from reference TRBV2 and TRBJ2-5): EPEVTQTPSHQVTQMGQEVILRCVPISNHLYFYWYRQILGQKVEFLVSFYNNEISEKSEIFDDQFSVERPDGSNFTLKIRSTKLEDSAMYFCASNRDGTQETQYFGPGTRLLVL.

V gene TRBV7-9 combines with J gene TRBJ2-7; D is unresolved. Germline values: CDR1 SEHNR, CDR2 FQNEAQ (reference sequence). With 1 base removed from V and 2 bases from J, the gap between germline ends came to 18 bases. The CDR3 consists of 17 residues. Here the CDR3 reads CASSLGGRLNTPYEQYF. In DNA, the CDR3 is TGTGCCAGCAGCTTAGGCGGCAGACTGAATACCCCCTACGAGCAGTACTTC.

This clone was picked up a small number of times. The CDR3 here is CASGRSWGQPQHF. CDR3 nucleotide sequence: TGTGCCAGCGGCCGATCTTGGGGCCAGCCCCAGCATTTT. V is TRBV28 and J is TRBJ1-5, with D possibly matching TRBD1 (5 bases). This CDR3 is 13 amino acids long. Germline assignment: CDR1 MDHEN and CDR2 SYDVKM. The V end lost 8 bases, the J end lost 7 bases, and 15 bases lay between the germline ends.

This chain links TRBV30 with TRBJ2-2; D not resolved. The CDR3 extends over 12 amino acids. V lost 0 bases, J lost 4 bases, and 3 bases lay in between. Germline V CDR1 and CDR2: GTSNPN, SVGIG (reference sequence). CDR3 residues: CAWSVTTGELFF. The DNA for the CDR3 is TGTGCCTGGAGTGTAACCACCGGGGAGCTGTTTTTT.

The rearrangement joins TRBV19 to TRBJ1-3; the D is unclear. Germline V gene sequence: CDR1 LNHDA, CDR2 SQIVND (reference sequence). The CDR3 spans 16 residues. V was cut by 4 bases and J by 3 bases, with 16 bases left in between. DNA of the CDR3: TGTGCCAGTAGTACCCCTCGTCCCGGAGGTGGAAACACCATATATTTT. It translates to CASSTPRPGGGNTIYF.

V gene TRBV5-1 combines with J gene TRBJ1-2; 10 bases agree with TRBD1. Trimming at V came to 4 bases and at J to 5 bases, leaving 14 bases not matched to a gene. The CDR3 spans 17 residues. CDR1 and CDR2 from the germline V gene are SGHRS and YFSETQ. In DNA, the CDR3 is TGCGCCAGCAGCCCAAGACAGACAGGGGGCGGGACATATGGCTACACCTTC. Translated, it gives CASSPRQTGGGTYGYTF.

The chain combines TRBV5-1 with TRBJ2-2; no firm D call. This CDR3 has 16 residues. Germline assignment: CDR1 SGHRS and CDR2 YFSETQ. Trimming left V 0 bases short and J 3 bases short, with 12 bases between. This CDR3 reads CASSLDGDRDTGELFF. The CDR3 nucleotides are TGCGCCAGCAGCTTGGACGGCGATCGGGACACCGGGGAGCTGTTTTTT.

The gene calls are TRBV9 and TRBJ1-1; 9 bases are a match to TRBD1. J gave up 4 bases and V 7 bases, and 5 bases lay outside the gene matches. The germline V gene encodes CDR1 SGDLS and CDR2 YYNGEE. The CDR3 runs to 13 residues. CDR3 in DNA: TGTGCCAGCGACAGGGGGATTGGCACTGAAGCTTTCTTT. Amino acid sequence: CASDRGIGTEAFF.

J is TRBJ1-4 and V is TRBV5-1; 10 bases match TRBD1. Germline V lookup: CDR1 SGHRS, CDR2 YFSETQ. Germline trimming cut 4 bases from V and 7 bases from J; bases unmatched to any gene: 7. This CDR3 comprises 15 residues. The chain's CDR3 is CASSRGTGVFEKLFF. The CDR3 DNA follows: TGCGCCAGCAGCCGCGGGACAGGGGTTTTTGAAAAACTGTTTTTT. Combining the CDR3 with reference TRBV5-1 and TRBJ1-4 gives the whole variable domain KAGVTQTPRYLIKTRGQQVTLSCSPISGHRSVSWYQQTPGQGLQFLFEYFSETQRNKGNFPGRFSGRQFSNSRSEMNVSTLELGDSALYLCASSRGTGVFEKLFFGSGTQLSVL.

The chain is built from TRBV6-9 and TRBJ2-3; the match to TRBD1 covers 9 bases. V shed 5 bases and J 2 bases; nucleotides not matched to a gene: 8. The CDR3 is 16 amino acids. Per germline, CDR1 MNHGY and CDR2 SVAAGI. The CDR3 reads CASSRGQGAITDTQYF. In DNA form, the CDR3 reads TGTGCCAGCAGTAGGGGACAGGGAGCCATCACAGATACGCAGTATTTT.

The chain combines TRBV28 with TRBJ1-5, with a possible D match to TRBD1 (6 bases). The germline V gene encodes CDR1 MDHEN and CDR2 SYDVKM. Trimming shortened V by 6 bases and J by 1 base, and 13 bases separated the two germline ends. The CDR3 is made up of 15 amino acids. The CDR3 bases are TGTGCCAGCAGACCCCCGGGGGGCAGCAATCAGCCCCAGCATTTT. This gives the protein CASRPPGGSNQPQHF.

V and J are TRBV18 and TRBJ2-5; 7 positions match TRBD1. V lost 4 bases to trimming and J lost 5 bases; unmatched junction nucleotides: 4. Germline CDR1 KGHSH, CDR2 LQKENI. The CDR3 has 13 residues. The CDR3 nucleotides are TGTGCCAGCTCACTAGGGACAGCGGAGACCCAGTACTTC. Protein: CASSLGTAETQYF.

The chain joins TRBV5-5 to TRBJ1-5; 8 bases match TRBD1. Germline V gene lookup returns CDR1 SGHKS and CDR2 YYEKEE (reference sequence). The CDR3 spans 15 residues. Losses at the gene ends were 6 bases for V and 1 base for J; bases not matched to a gene: 6. CDR3 nucleotide sequence: TGTGCCAGCAACCCAGGGGGCGGAAGCAATCAGCCCCAGCATTTT. Its translation is CASNPGGGSNQPQHF.

This sequence joins TRBV4-3 and TRBJ1-1; D is ambiguous. The germline V and J ends were trimmed by 4 bases and 3 bases, with 12 bases remaining between them. The CDR3 consists of 14 residues. The germline V gene encodes CDR1 LGHNA and CDR2 YSLEER. CDR3 coding DNA: TGCGCCAGCAGCCGCATACAAGTGGACACTGAAGCTTTCTTT. This encodes CASSRIQVDTEAFF.